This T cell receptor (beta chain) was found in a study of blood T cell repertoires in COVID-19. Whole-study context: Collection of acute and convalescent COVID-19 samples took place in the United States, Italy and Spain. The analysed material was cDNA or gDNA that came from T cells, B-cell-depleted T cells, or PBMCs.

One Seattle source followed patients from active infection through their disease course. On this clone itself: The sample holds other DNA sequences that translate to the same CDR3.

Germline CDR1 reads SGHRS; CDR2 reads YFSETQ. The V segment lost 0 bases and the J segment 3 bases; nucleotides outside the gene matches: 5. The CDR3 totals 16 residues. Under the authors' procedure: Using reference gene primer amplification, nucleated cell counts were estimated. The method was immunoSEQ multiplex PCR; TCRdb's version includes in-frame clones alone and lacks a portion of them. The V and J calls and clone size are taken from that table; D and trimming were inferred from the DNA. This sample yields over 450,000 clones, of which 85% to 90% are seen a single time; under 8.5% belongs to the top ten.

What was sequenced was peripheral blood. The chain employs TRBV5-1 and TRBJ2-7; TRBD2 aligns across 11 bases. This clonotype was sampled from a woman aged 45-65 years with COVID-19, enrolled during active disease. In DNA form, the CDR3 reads TGCGCCAGCAGCTTGGTACTAGCGGGGGCTTTCTACGAGCAGTACTTC. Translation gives CASSLVLAGAFYEQYF.